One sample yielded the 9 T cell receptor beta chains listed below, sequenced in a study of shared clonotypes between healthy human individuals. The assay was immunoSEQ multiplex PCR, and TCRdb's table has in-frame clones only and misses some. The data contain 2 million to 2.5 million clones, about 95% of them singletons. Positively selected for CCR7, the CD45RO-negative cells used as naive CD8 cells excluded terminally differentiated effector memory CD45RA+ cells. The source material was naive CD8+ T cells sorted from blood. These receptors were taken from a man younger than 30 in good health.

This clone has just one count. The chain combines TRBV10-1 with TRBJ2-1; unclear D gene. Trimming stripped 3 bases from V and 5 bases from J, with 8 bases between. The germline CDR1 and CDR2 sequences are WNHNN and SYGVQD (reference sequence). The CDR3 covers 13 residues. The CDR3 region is CASSEPGHNEQFF. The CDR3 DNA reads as TGCGCCAGCAGTGAACCCGGCCACAATGAGCAGTTCTTC.

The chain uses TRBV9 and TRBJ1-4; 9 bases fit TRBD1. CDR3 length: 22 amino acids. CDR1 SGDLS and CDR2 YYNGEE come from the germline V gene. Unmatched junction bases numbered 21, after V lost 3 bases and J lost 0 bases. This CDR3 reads CASSDRGQGLLLTKSTNEKLFF. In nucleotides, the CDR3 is TGTGCCAGCAGCGACCGGGGACAGGGACTCTTACTTACCAAGTCAACTAATGAAAAACTGTTTTTT.

CDR3 in amino acids: CASRTGTDTQYF. For the CDR3, the DNA is TGTGCCAGCAGGACAGGGACAGATACGCAGTATTTT. The V and J genes are TRBV6-6 and TRBJ2-3, with 7 positions matching TRBD1. The germline V gene encodes CDR1 MNHNY and CDR2 SVGAGI (reference sequence). Trimming removed 6 bases from V and 3 bases from J; junction bases left unmatched: 0. The CDR3 is 12 amino acids.

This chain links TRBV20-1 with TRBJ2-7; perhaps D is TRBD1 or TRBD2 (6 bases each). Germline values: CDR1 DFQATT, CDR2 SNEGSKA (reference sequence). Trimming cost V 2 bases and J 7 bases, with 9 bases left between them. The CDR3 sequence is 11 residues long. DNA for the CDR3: TGCAGTGCTAGACAGGGGAGGGAGCAGTACTTC. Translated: CSARQGREQYF.

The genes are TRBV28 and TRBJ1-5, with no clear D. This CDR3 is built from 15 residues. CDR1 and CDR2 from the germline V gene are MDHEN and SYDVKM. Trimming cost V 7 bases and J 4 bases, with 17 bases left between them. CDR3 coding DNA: TGTGCCAGCACGGCGATGTGGAATACGAATCAGCCCCAGCATTTT. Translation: CASTAMWNTNQPQHF.

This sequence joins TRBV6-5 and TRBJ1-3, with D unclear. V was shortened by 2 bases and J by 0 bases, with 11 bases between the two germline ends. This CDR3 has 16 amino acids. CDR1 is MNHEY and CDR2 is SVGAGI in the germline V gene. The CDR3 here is CASSYLGTHSGNTIYF. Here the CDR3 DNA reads TGTGCCAGCAGTTACCTAGGCACCCACTCTGGAAACACCATATATTTT.

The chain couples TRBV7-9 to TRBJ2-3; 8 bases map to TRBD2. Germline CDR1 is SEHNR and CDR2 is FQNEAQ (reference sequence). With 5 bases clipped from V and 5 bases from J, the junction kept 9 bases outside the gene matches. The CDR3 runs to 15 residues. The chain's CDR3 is CASSPRTSPLDTQYF. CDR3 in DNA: TGTGCCAGCAGCCCCAGGACTAGCCCCCTAGATACGCAGTATTTT.

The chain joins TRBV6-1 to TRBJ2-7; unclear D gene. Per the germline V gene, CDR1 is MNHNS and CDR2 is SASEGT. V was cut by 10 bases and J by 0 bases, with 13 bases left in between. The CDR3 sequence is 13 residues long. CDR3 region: CATSRDDSYEQYF. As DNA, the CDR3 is TGTGCCACCTCGCGCGACGACTCCTACGAGCAGTACTTC.

For the CDR3, the DNA is TGTGCCAGCAAAGTAGCGGGGGCGGGAACCGGGGAGCTGTTTTTT. This gives the protein CASKVAGAGTGELFF. This chain links TRBV7-9 with TRBJ2-2; TRBD2 matches 9 bases. Germline lookup yields CDR1 SEHNR and CDR2 FQNEAQ (reference sequence). Trimming removed 7 bases from V and 5 bases from J; junction bases left unmatched: 8. The CDR3 loop spans 15 amino acids.